These 20 T cell receptor beta chains originate from one sample sequenced in a study of beta chain features in type 1 diabetes. Their antigens are not known. Study-wide results and limits: Type 1 diabetes patients had TCRB CDR3s that were shorter (moderately but significantly so) in all four CD4+ subsets.

Expressed TCRB transcripts were sequenced, since all the RNA that had been isolated was reverse transcribed. TCRdb keeps only in-frame clones here, not all; method: immunoSEQ multiplex PCR. This table has a few hundred thousand clones, just over 20% appearing once. The specimen was naive CD4+ T cells from blood. All receptors derive from a woman in her 40s with type 1 diabetes.

The chain couples TRBV6-5 to TRBJ2-2; D uncertain. V dropped 5 bases and J dropped 6 bases, with 4 bases sitting between them. The CDR3 extends over 11 amino acids. In germline, CDR1 is MNHEY, CDR2 SVGAGI. The CDR3 DNA is TGTGCCAGCAGTCCCTCCGGGGAGCTGTTTTTT. It is translated as CASSPSGELFF.

The rearrangement links TRBV30 to TRBJ1-3, with D hard to call. CDR1 is GTSNPN, CDR2 SVGIG, per germline (reference sequence). With 1 base removed from V and 0 bases from J, the gap between germline ends came to 4 bases. CDR3 length: 13 amino acids. The CDR3 reads CAWSGASGNTIYF. The CDR3 DNA follows: TGTGCCTGGAGTGGAGCCTCTGGAAACACCATATATTTT.

This clone was detected a few times. This chain uses TRBV29-1 with TRBJ1-1, with D uncertain. The CDR3 sequence is 13 residues long. V gave up 0 bases and J gave up 1 base, with 6 bases separating them. From germline, CDR1 is SQVTM and CDR2 ANQGSEA. CDR3 DNA sequence: TGCAGCGTTGAAGAGGTACAGAACACTGAAGCTTTCTTT. Residues: CSVEEVQNTEAFF.

This clone was seen more than once but under ten times. V usage is TRBV6-5 and J usage is TRBJ1-1; unclear D gene. Germline V gene lookup returns CDR1 MNHEY and CDR2 SVGAGI. The CDR3 loop spans 13 amino acids. V gave up 3 bases and J gave up 4 bases, with 9 bases separating them. CDR3 bases: TGTGCCAGCAGTTATCGTAGCGGCACTGAAGCTTTCTTT. Its protein is CASSYRSGTEAFF.

This clone was observed a handful of times. V is TRBV7-2 and J is TRBJ2-7, with a possible D match to TRBD1 (6 bases). The CDR3 length is 12 residues. V gave up 5 bases and J gave up 4 bases, with 9 bases separating them. Looked up from germline, CDR1 is SGHTA and CDR2 is FQGNSA. The CDR3 loop reads CASSRQGYEQYF. Here the CDR3 DNA reads TGTGCCAGCAGCCGTCAGGGGTACGAGCAGTACTTC.

The sample holds a few counts of this clone. The gene calls are TRBV19 and TRBJ2-3, with 7 bases lining up with TRBD2. The CDR3 loop spans 17 amino acids. Losses at the gene ends were 3 bases for V and 0 bases for J; bases not matched to a gene: 9. The germline V gene has CDR1 LNHDA and CDR2 SQIVND (reference sequence). CDR3 nucleotide sequence: TGTGCCAGTAGTATGGGGGTCAGCGGGGATAGCACAGATACGCAGTATTTT. Translation: CASSMGVSGDSTDTQYF.

The chain uses TRBV10-2 and TRBJ2-7; TRBD1 might be the D (7 bases). Germline values: CDR1 WSHSY, CDR2 SAAADI. The V end was cut by 8 bases, the J end by 0 bases, with 14 bases between. The CDR3 is 14 residues long. The CDR3 nucleotides read TGCGCCAGCGGAGGGGGCCCGGACTCCTACGAGCAGTACTTC. This gives the protein CASGGGPDSYEQYF.

The chain joins TRBV28 to TRBJ2-1; D ambiguous. This CDR3 contains 15 residues. Germline-derived CDR1 and CDR2 are MDHEN and SYDVKM. V was clipped by 2 bases and J by 0 bases, with 8 bases between them. CDR3 protein: CASSLPTSSYNEQFF. The CDR3 nucleotides read TGTGCCAGCAGTTTACCCACGAGCTCCTACAATGAGCAGTTCTTC.

This clone was counted a single time. J is TRBJ1-2 and V is TRBV10-3; D not certain. Germline CDR1 is ENHRY and CDR2 is SYGVKD. This CDR3 has 12 amino acids. V was shortened by 8 bases and J by 2 bases, with 9 bases between the two germline ends. The CDR3 sequence: CAIGGANYGYTF. The CDR3 bases are TGTGCCATCGGCGGCGCCAACTATGGCTACACCTTC.

This chain uses TRBV6-6 with TRBJ2-1; possibly TRBD2 for D (6 bases). This CDR3 comprises 15 residues. Trimming pared 4 bases from V and 2 bases from J, leaving 12 bases between. Germline-derived CDR1 and CDR2 are MNHNY and SVGAGI (reference sequence). CDR3 residues: CASSFSGFTYNEQFF. The DNA of the CDR3 is TGTGCCAGCAGTTTTAGCGGATTCACCTACAATGAGCAGTTCTTC.

Concerning this clone: This specimen includes other DNA sequences encoding the same CDR3. V is TRBV15 and J is TRBJ2-6; 10 positions match TRBD1. V lost 6 bases, J lost 4 bases, and 6 bases stayed unmatched. The CDR3 loop spans 16 amino acids. CDR1 is LNHNV and CDR2 is YYDKDF in the germline V gene (reference sequence). The DNA for the CDR3 is TGTGCCACCAGTAGGGACAGGGGCCCAGGGGCCAACGTCCTGACTTTC. It encodes CATSRDRGPGANVLTF.

The rearrangement links TRBV18 to TRBJ2-1; 7 bases match TRBD1. This CDR3 is 15 amino acids long. Unmatched junction bases numbered 7, after V lost 1 base and J lost 7 bases. Germline V gene sequence: CDR1 KGHSH, CDR2 LQKENI. In DNA, the CDR3 is TGTGCCAGCTCACCACAGGGGGCAATGGGGAATGAGCAGTTCTTC. Protein: CASSPQGAMGNEQFF.

This chain connects TRBV29-1 to TRBJ2-2, with 7 positions matching TRBD2. This CDR3 has 14 residues. CDR1 is SQVTM, CDR2 ANQGSEA, per germline. V was clipped by 2 bases and J by 3 bases; unmatched bases: 3. CDR3 DNA: TGCAGCGTTGAACGGCGGGAGTACACCGGGGAGCTGTTTTTT. Translation gives CSVERREYTGELFF.

The gene calls are TRBV7-9 and TRBJ2-3; D is uncertain. Deletions cut 2 bases from V and 6 bases from J, with 12 bases between. This CDR3 contains 14 residues. Germline V gives CDR1 SEHNR, CDR2 FQNEAQ (reference sequence). The chain's CDR3 is CASSLQTHGDTQYF. In nucleotides, the CDR3 is TGTGCCAGCAGCTTACAGACTCACGGGGATACGCAGTATTTT.

This clone was seen more than once but under ten times. The V call is TRBV9, the J call TRBJ2-5; possibly TRBD2 for D (6 bases). Trimming took 0 bases from V and 5 from J, leaving 8 bases between them. The V gene's germline CDR1 is SGDLS and CDR2 YYNGEE. The CDR3 runs to 13 residues. The CDR3 region is CASSVGGRETQYF. CDR3 nucleotides: TGTGCCAGCAGCGTAGGGGGGAGGGAGACCCAGTACTTC.

The chain combines TRBV30 with TRBJ1-1; D perhaps matches TRBD1 (6 bases). Germline V gives CDR1 GTSNPN, CDR2 SVGIG (reference sequence). V was cut by 1 base and J by 1 base, with 10 bases left in between. CDR3 size: 14 residues. The chain's CDR3 is CAWSDGQPNTEAFF. The CDR3 coding sequence is TGTGCCTGGAGTGACGGACAGCCGAACACTGAAGCTTTCTTT.

This clone was counted only a few times. The chain is built from TRBV25-1 and TRBJ1-6; 8 bases map to TRBD1. Germline V lookup: CDR1 MGHDK, CDR2 SYGVNS. The V and J ends lost 3 bases and 10 bases, in that order; junction bases with no gene match: 11. This CDR3 comprises 16 residues. The CDR3 DNA reads TGTGCCAGCAGTGACCCCGGACAGGGAAGTGGATCACCCCTCCACTTT. Its translation: CASSDPGQGSGSPLHF. Based on the CDR3 plus reference TRBV25-1 and TRBJ1-6, the full variable domain is EADIYQTPRYLVIGTGKKITLECSQTMGHDKMYWYQQDPGMELHLIHYSYGVNSTEKGDLSSESTVSRIRTEHFPLTLESARPSHTSQYLCASSDPGQGSGSPLHFGNGTRLTVT.

The gene calls are TRBV27 and TRBJ2-7; tentatively, D is TRBD2 (5 bases). The CDR3 totals 16 residues. Trimming took 2 bases from V and 7 from J, leaving 21 bases between them. Germline V gene data show CDR1 as MNHEY and CDR2 as SMNVEV (reference sequence). DNA of the CDR3: TGTGCCAGCAGTTTAGACCCTCCCCAAACTAGGGAAGAGCAGTACTTC. Protein: CASSLDPPQTREEQYF.

A note on this clone: Other DNA variants within this sample encode the same CDR3. The chain combines TRBV28 with TRBJ1-2; 8 nucleotides match TRBD1. V shed 4 bases, J shed 4 bases, and the junction held 2 bases outside the gene matches. The V gene's germline CDR1 is MDHEN and CDR2 SYDVKM. This CDR3 has 13 residues. This chain's CDR3 is CASSSGQVYGYTF. CDR3 in DNA: TGTGCCAGCAGTTCGGGACAGGTCTATGGCTACACCTTC.

This clone was seen a few times. The chain employs TRBV5-1 and TRBJ2-2, with TRBD1 matching over 7 bases. Looked up from germline, CDR1 is SGHRS and CDR2 is YFSETQ. The V gene end was trimmed by 0 bases and the J gene end by 1 base; junction bases not matched to a gene: 3. The length of the CDR3 is 16 residues. For the CDR3, the DNA is TGCGCCAGCAGCTTGGGGGGACAGATGAACACCGGGGAGCTGTTTTTT. It encodes CASSLGGQMNTGELFF.